Below are 9 T cell receptor beta chains sequenced from a single sample in a study of technical replicates of blood from several donors. This table comes from immunoSEQ multiplex PCR, and its TCRdb copy is limited to in-frame clones, with some not included. The table lists about 53,000 clones, just over 85% of them singletons. Sequencing used PBMCs. The origin of the receptors is a human donor in good health. Some clones in this sample may be carry-over from other donors' samples.

V and J are TRBV7-9 and TRBJ1-2; TRBD1 matches 8 bases. This CDR3 spans 15 amino acids. Looked up from germline, CDR1 is SEHNR and CDR2 is FQNEAQ (reference sequence). V was pared by 5 bases and J by 5 bases, with 10 bases of the junction left unmatched. This CDR3 is CASSAVGQENYGYTF. CDR3 DNA sequence: TGTGCCAGCAGCGCGGTGGGACAGGAAAATTATGGCTACACCTTC.

This clone appeared a few times. The chain carries TRBV5-1 and TRBJ1-2; D remains ambiguous. The CDR3 is 12 amino acids. The germline CDR1 and CDR2 sequences are SGHRS and YFSETQ. V was pared by 5 bases and J by 8 bases, with 13 bases between. The CDR3 coding sequence is TGCGCCAGCAGTCGCGTCCTCGGGGGCTACACCTTC. Translated, it gives CASSRVLGGYTF.

The chain uses TRBV4-1 and TRBJ1-6; D unclear. Germline V lookup: CDR1 MGHRA, CDR2 YSYEKL. Trimming left V 0 bases short and J 0 bases short, with 9 bases between. CDR3 size: 17 residues. In DNA form, the CDR3 reads TGCGCCAGCAGCCAAGACCCCCTAAACTCCTATAATTCACCCCTCCACTTT. The encoded protein is CASSQDPLNSYNSPLHF.

CDR3 sequence reads: CASSWGQGWNTEAFF. The CDR3 region has the DNA TGTGCCAGCAGCTGGGGACAGGGGTGGAACACTGAAGCTTTCTTT. The rearrangement joins TRBV7-2 to TRBJ1-1; TRBD1 aligns across 10 bases. The J segment lost 1 base and the V segment lost 4 bases, leaving 3 bases of the junction unmatched. The germline V gene encodes CDR1 SGHTA and CDR2 FQGNSA. The CDR3 contains 15 residues.

V is TRBV5-5 and J is TRBJ2-3; TRBD2 matches at 8 bases. The V gene end was trimmed by 4 bases and the J gene end by 10 bases; junction bases not matched to a gene: 11. The CDR3 spans 14 residues. The germline CDR1 and CDR2 sequences are SGHKS and YYEKEE (reference sequence). The CDR3 here is CASSPGLDAVAQYF. The CDR3, as DNA: TGTGCCAGCAGCCCGGGACTAGACGCAGTTGCGCAGTATTTT. Supplemented by reference TRBV5-5 and TRBJ2-3, the full variable domain reads DAGVTQSPTHLIKTRGQQVTLRCSPISGHKSVSWYQQVLGQGPQFIFQYYEKEERGRGNFPDRFSARQFPNYSSELNVNALLLGDSALYLCASSPGLDAVAQYFGPGTRLTVL.

The genes are TRBV5-8 and TRBJ2-7; 9 bases map to TRBD2. This CDR3 is 15 amino acids long. Germline V gene sequence: CDR1 SGHTS, CDR2 YDEGEE. V shed 0 bases, J shed 3 bases, and the junction held 4 bases outside the gene matches. CDR3 in amino acids: CASSLGLAGVYEQYF. CDR3 nucleotides: TGTGCCAGCAGCTTGGGCTTAGCGGGAGTCTACGAGCAGTACTTC.

This clone was counted once. V usage is TRBV11-2 and J usage is TRBJ2-5; 13 nucleotides align to TRBD2. J gave up 5 bases and V 4 bases, and 7 bases lay outside the gene matches. CDR1 is SGHAT, CDR2 FQNNGV, per germline. This CDR3 comprises 16 residues. The CDR3 DNA sequence: TGTGCCAGCAGCTCAACTAGCGGGAGGGCCGTGGAGACCCAGTACTTC. Translated: CASSSTSGRAVETQYF. The whole variable domain, filled in from reference TRBV11-2 and TRBJ2-5, reads EAGVAQSPRYKIIEKRQSVAFWCNPISGHATLYWYQQILGQGPKLLIQFQNNGVVDDSQLPKDRFSAERLKGVDSTLKIQPAKLEDSAVYLCASSSTSGRAVETQYFGPGTRLLVL.

This rearrangement joins TRBV4-1 to TRBJ2-2, with TRBD1 matching 12 bases. The CDR3 is 17 amino acids. CDR1 and CDR2 (germline): MGHRA, YSYEKL. After removal of 1 base from V and 1 base from J, the junction contained 1 base not matched to a gene. CDR3 in amino acids: CASSQGDRGRNTGELFF. CDR3 nucleotides: TGCGCCAGCAGCCAAGGGGACAGGGGGCGGAACACCGGGGAGCTGTTTTTT.

This sequence joins TRBV27 and TRBJ2-7; maybe TRBD1 (5 bases). Trimming removed 5 bases at V and 1 base at J, with 18 bases between. The CDR3 spans 16 residues. CDR1 is MNHEY, CDR2 SMNVEV, per germline (reference sequence). The CDR3 DNA reads TGTGCCAGCAGTCATTTTCCCCCGGCAGGGTCCTACGAGCAGTACTTC. Protein: CASSHFPPAGSYEQYF.